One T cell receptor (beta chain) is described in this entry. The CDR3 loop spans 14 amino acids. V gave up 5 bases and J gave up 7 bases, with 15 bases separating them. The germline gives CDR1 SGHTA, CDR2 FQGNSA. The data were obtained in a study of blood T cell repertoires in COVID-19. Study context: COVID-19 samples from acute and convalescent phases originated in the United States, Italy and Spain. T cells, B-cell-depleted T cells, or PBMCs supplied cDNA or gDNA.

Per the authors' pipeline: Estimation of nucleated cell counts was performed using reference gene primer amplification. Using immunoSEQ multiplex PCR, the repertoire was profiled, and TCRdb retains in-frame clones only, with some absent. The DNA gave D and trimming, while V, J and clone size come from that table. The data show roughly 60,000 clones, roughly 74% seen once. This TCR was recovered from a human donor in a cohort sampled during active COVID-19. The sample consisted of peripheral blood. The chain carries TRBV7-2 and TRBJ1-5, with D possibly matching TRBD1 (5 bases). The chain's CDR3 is CASSPRGGRQPQHF. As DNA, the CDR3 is TGTGCCAGCAGCCCTAGGGGAGGAAGACAGCCCCAGCATTTT.